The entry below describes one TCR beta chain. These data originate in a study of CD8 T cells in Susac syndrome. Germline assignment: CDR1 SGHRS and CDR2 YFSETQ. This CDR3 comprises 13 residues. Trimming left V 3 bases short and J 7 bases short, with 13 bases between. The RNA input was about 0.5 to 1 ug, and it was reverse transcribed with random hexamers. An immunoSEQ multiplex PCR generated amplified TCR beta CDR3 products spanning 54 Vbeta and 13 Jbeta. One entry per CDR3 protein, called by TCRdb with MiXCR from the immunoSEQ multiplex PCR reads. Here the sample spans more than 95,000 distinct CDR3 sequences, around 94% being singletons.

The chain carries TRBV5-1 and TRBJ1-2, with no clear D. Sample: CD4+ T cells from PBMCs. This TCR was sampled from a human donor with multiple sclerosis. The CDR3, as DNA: TGCGCCAGCAGCTCGGCAAGGGAGGGTGGCTACACCTTC. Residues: CASSSAREGGYTF.